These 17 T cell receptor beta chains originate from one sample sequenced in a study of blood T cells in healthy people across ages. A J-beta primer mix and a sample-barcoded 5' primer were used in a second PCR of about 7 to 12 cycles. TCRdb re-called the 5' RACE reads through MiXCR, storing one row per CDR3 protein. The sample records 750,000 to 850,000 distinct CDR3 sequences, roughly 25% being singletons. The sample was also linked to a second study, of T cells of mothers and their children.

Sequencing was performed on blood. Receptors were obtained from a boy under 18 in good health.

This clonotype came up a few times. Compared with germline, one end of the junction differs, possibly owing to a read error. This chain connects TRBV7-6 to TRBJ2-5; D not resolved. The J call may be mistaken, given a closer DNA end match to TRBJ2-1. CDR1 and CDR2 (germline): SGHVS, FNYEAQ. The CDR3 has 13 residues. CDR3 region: CASSSLLYNEQFF. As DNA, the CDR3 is TGTGCCAGTAGCTCGCTTCTTTACAATGAGCAGTTCTTC.

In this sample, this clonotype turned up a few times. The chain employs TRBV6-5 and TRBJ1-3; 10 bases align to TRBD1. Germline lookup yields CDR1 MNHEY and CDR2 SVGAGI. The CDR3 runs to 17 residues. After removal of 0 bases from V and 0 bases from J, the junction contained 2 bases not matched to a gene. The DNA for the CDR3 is TGTGCCAGCAGTTACTCGCGGACAGGGGGCTCTGGAAACACCATATATTTT. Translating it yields CASSYSRTGGSGNTIYF.

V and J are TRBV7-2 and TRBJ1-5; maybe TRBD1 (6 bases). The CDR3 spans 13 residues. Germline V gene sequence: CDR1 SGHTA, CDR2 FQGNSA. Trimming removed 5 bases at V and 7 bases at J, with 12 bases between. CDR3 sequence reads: CASSRGGGQPQHF. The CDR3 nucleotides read TGTGCCAGCAGCAGGGGGGGAGGACAGCCCCAGCATTTT.

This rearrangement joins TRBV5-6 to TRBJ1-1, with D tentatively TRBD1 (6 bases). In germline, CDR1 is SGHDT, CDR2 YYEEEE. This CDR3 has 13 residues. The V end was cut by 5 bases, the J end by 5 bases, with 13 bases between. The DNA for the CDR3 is TGTGCCAGCAGGACCAACAGGGCGACTGAAGCTTTCTTT. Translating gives CASRTNRATEAFF.

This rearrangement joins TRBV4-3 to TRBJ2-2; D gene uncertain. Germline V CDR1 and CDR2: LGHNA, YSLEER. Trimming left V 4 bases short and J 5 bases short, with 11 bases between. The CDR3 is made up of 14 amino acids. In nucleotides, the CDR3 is TGCGCCAGCAGCCTTTCCGGTAGGACCGGGGAGCTGTTTTTT. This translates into CASSLSGRTGELFF.

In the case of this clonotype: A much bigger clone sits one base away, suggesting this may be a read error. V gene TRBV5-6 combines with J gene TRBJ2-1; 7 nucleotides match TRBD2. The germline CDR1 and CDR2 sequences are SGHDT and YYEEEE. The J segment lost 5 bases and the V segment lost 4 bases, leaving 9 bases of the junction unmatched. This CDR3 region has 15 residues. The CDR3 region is CASSQGLAAHNEQFF. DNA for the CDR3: TGTGCCAGCAGCCAAGGCCTAGCGGCACACAATGAGCAGTTCTTC.

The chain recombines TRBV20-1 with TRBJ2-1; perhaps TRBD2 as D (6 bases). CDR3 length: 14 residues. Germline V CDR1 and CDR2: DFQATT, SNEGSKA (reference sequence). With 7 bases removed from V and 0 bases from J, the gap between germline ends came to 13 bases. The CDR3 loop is CSVVSGRSYNEQFF. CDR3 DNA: TGCAGTGTCGTTAGCGGACGCTCCTACAATGAGCAGTTCTTC.

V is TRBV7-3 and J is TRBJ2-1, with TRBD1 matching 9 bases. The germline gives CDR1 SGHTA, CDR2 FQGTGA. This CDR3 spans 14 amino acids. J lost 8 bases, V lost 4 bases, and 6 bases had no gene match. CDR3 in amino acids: CASSSTGGIDEQFF. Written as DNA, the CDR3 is TGTGCCAGCAGCTCAACAGGGGGCATAGATGAGCAGTTCTTC.

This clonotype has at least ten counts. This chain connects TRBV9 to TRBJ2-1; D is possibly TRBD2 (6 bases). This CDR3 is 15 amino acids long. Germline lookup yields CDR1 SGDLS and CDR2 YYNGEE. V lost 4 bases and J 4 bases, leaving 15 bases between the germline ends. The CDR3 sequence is CASSPRLAGYNEQFF. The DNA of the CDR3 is TGTGCCAGCAGCCCCCGCTTGGCGGGGTACAATGAGCAGTTCTTC. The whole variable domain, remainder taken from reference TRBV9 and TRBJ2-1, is DSGVTQTPKHLITATGQRVTLRCSPRSGDLSVYWYQQSLDQGLQFLIQYYNGEERAKGNILERFSAQQFPDLHSELNLSSLELGDSALYFCASSPRLAGYNEQFFGPGTRLTVL.

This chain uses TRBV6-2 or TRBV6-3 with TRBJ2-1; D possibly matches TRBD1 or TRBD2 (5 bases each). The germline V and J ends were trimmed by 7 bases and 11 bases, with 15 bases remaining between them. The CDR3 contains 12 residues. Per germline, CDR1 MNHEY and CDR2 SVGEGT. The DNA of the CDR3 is TGTGCCAGCACCAGGACCTTGGGACAGCAGTTCTTC. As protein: CASTRTLGQQFF.

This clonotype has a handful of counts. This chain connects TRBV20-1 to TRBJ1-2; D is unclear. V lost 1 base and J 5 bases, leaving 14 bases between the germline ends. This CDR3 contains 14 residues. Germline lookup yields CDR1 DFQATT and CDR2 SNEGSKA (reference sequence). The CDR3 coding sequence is TGCAGTGCTAGAGCCGAGGGAGGGCCTTATGGCTACACCTTC. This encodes CSARAEGGPYGYTF.

CDR3 region: CASSPPWMPSEKLFF. CDR3 DNA sequence: TGTGCCAGCTCACCACCGTGGATGCCTTCAGAAAAACTGTTTTTT. The chain joins TRBV18 to TRBJ1-4; D unresolved. The germline V gene has CDR1 KGHSH and CDR2 LQKENI. This CDR3 comprises 15 residues. V was pared by 0 bases and J by 8 bases, with 13 bases between.

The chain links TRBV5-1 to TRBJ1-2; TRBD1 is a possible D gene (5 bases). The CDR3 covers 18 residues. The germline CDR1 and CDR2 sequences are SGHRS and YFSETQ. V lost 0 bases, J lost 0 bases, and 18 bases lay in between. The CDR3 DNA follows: TGCGCCAGCAGCTTGGCCCCGGCAGGGTCGACGACTAACTATGGCTACACCTTC. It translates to CASSLAPAGSTTNYGYTF.

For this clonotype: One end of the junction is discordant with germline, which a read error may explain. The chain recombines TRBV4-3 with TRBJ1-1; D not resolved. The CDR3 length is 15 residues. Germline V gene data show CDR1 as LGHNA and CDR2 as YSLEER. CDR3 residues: CTSSQDWASNTEAFF. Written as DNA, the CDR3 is TGCACCAGCAGCCAAGATTGGGCCTCGAACACTGAAGCTTTCTTT.

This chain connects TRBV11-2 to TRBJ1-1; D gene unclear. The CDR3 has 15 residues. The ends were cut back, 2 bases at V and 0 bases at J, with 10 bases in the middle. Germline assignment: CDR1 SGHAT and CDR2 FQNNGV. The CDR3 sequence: CASSLMVVMNTEAFF. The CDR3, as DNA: TGTGCCAGCAGCTTAATGGTTGTTATGAACACTGAAGCTTTCTTT.

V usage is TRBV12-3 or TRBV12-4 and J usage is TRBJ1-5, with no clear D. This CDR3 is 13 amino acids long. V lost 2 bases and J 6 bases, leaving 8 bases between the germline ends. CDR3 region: CASSLFVGQPQHF. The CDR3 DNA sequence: TGTGCCAGCAGTTTATTTGTGGGTCAGCCCCAGCATTTT.

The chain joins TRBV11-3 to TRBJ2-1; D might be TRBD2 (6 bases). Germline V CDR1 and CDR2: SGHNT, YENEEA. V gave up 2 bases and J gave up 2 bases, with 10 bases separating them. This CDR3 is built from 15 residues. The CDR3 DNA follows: TGTGCCAGCAGCTTACGCGGGAAGCCCTACAATGAGCAGTTCTTC. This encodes CASSLRGKPYNEQFF.